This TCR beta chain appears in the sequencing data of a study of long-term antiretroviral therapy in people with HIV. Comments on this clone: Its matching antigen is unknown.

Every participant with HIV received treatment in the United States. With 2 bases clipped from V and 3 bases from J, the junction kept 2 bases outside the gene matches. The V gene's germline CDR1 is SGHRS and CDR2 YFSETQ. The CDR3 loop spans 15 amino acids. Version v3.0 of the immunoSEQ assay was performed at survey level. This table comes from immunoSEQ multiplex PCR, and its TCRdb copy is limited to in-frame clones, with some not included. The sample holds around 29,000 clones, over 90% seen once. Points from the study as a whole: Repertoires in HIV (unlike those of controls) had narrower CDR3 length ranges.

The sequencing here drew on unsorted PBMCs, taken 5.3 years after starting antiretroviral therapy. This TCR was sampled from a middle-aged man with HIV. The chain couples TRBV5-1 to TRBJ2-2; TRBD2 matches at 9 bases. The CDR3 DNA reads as TGCGCCAGCAGCTTAGCGGGGGGACACACCGGGGAGCTGTTTTTT. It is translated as CASSLAGGHTGELFF.